This T cell receptor (beta chain) originates from a study of blood T cell repertoires in COVID-19. Turning to the study itself: Acute-phase and convalescent COVID-19 samples originated in the United States, Italy and Spain. Sources were T cells, B-cell-depleted T cells, or PBMCs; the material itself was cDNA or gDNA.

The CDR3 totals 21 residues. Germline loops: CDR1 LGHNA, CDR2 YNFKEQ. With 2 bases clipped from V and 0 bases from J, the junction kept 14 bases outside the gene matches. Authors' methods: Cell counts per sample came from amplifying reference gene primers. The repertoire was sequenced with immunoSEQ multiplex PCR; TCRdb's copy has only in-frame clones and lacks some. That table gives V, J and clone size, and the DNA gave D and trimming. The sample carries hundreds of thousands of clones, 70% to 85% recorded once. The chain combines TRBV4-2 with TRBJ2-3; 13 bases are a match to TRBD2. The TCR comes from a woman of 80 years or more with active or convalescent COVID-19. Sequencing input: peripheral blood. CDR3 sequence (DNA): TGTGCCAGCAGCCAAAAACTAGTAGTGACTAGCGGGGGGCATAGCACAGATACGCAGTATTTT. Residues: CASSQKLVVTSGGHSTDTQYF.